Listed below are T cell receptor beta chains from one sample, sequenced in a study of cytomegalovirus exposure and HLA in healthy donors. Profiled with immunoSEQ multiplex PCR; TCRdb holds only in-frame clones, not every one. The sample shows 90,000 or so clones, around 74% of them seen only once. Input material: PBMCs. The receptors were sampled from a man under 40 in good health and CMV-seropositive. The CDR3 runs from the conserved cysteine through the conserved F or W. The D gene is left open where the match is weak. A row's size may be missing; if present it is once, few, many or a size class.

d_gene	v_gene	j_gene	abundance	CDR3nt	CDR3aa
NA	TRBV5-1	TRBJ1-3	NA	TGCGCCAGCAGCTTTGCAGGGTGGGGAAACACCATATATTTT	CASSFAGWGNTIYF
NA	TRBV4-3	TRBJ1-1	few	TGCGCCAGCAGCCCATTACGGGGCACTGAAGCTTTCTTT	CASSPLRGTEAFF
TRBD1	TRBV7-8	TRBJ2-7	once	TGTGCCAGCAGCCGCTACGGGACAGCCGAGCAGTACTTC	CASSRYGTAEQYF
TRBD1	TRBV7-9	TRBJ1-1	NA	TGTGCCAGCAGCCCCCCCGGCAGGGGGCGCGGAGAAGCTTTCTTT	CASSPPGRGRGEAFF
TRBD1	TRBV9	TRBJ2-3	NA	TGTGCCAGCACAGGGGGCTGGGAAGATACGCAGTATTTT	CASTGGWEDTQYF
NA	TRBV18	TRBJ2-7	NA	TGTGCCAGCTCACCAGGGGGGGCATTGGGCTACGAGCAGTACTTC	CASSPGGALGYEQYF
NA	TRBV4-1	TRBJ2-7	NA	TGCGCCAGCAGCCAAGATTGGGTGGGCACCCAGAACTACGAGCAGTACTTC	CASSQDWVGTQNYEQYF
TRBD1	TRBV27	TRBJ1-6	few	TGTGCCAGCAGGTACGACAGGGAATTTTCACCCCTCCACTTT	CASRYDREFSPLHF
TRBD1	TRBV28	TRBJ2-5	NA	TGTGCCAGCAGGACAGGGGTAAAAGAGACCCAGTACTTC	CASRTGVKETQYF
TRBD1	TRBV9	TRBJ2-2	few	TGTGCCAGCAGCGTAGCGACAGGGTCTGTTGACACCGGGGAGCTGTTTTTT	CASSVATGSVDTGELFF
TRBD2	TRBV4-2	TRBJ2-2	NA	TGTGCCAGCAGCCAAGATGAGGCTAGCGGGTCCGGGGAGCTGTTTTTT	CASSQDEASGSGELFF
NA	TRBV6-5	TRBJ2-5	NA	TGTGCCAGCAGTTATGGGACACAAGAGACCCAGTACTTC	CASSYGTQETQYF
NA	TRBV2	TRBJ2-7	NA	TGTGCCAGCAACGGGGGAGGCGCATCCTACGAGCAGTACTTC	CASNGGGASYEQYF
NA	TRBV6-5	TRBJ2-2	few	TGTGCCAGCAGTTACTCCTTCAGGGCGAACACCGGGGAGCTGTTTTTT	CASSYSFRANTGELFF
NA	TRBV11-3	TRBJ1-3	few	TGTGCCAGCAGCCAAGGCGGATCTGGAAACACCATATATTTT	CASSQGGSGNTIYF
TRBD1	TRBV18	TRBJ1-2	NA	TGTGCCAGCTCACCCCACAGGGGGCTCGACTATGGCTACACCTTC	CASSPHRGLDYGYTF
TRBD1	TRBV10-3	TRBJ2-5	once	TGTGCCATCACCCCCGGGGACAGGGGCGGAGAGACCCAGTACTTC	CAITPGDRGGETQYF
TRBD1	TRBV7-8	TRBJ2-2	NA	TGTGCCAGCAGATGGGACAGGGTGAACACCGGGGAGCTGTTTTTT	CASRWDRVNTGELFF
NA	TRBV13	TRBJ1-3	NA	TGTGCCAGCAGGCAAACCCTCACCGGGACACTTGGAAACACCATATATTTT	CASRQTLTGTLGNTIYF
NA	TRBV4-2	TRBJ1-2	NA	TGTGCCAGCAGCCAAGAATGGGCCTCAATAGGGGAATATGGCTACACCTTC	CASSQEWASIGEYGYTF
NA	TRBV9	TRBJ1-1	NA	TGTGCCAGCAGCGTAGATTCCCAGGTAAACACTGAAGCTTTCTTT	CASSVDSQVNTEAFF
NA	TRBV7-2	TRBJ2-3	NA	TGTGCCAGCAGCGCCGATTTTAGACAGGTTAAAGATACGCAGTATTTT	CASSADFRQVKDTQYF
TRBD1	TRBV6-6	TRBJ2-7	NA	TGTGCCAGCAGTTACTCGTTAGGACAGGGGGTCTTC	CASSYSLGQGVF
NA	TRBV9	TRBJ2-5	NA	TGTGCCAGCAGTGAAACAACAGGGTGGTGGGAGACCCAGTACTTC	CASSETTGWWETQYF
NA	TRBV5-1	TRBJ2-7	once	TGCGCCAGCAGAGATGACAGGAGCTCCTACGAGCAGTACTTC	CASRDDRSSYEQYF
TRBD2	TRBV7-9	TRBJ2-1	NA	TGTGCCAGCAGCTTTCGGTGGGAGGGCGGGCGACACAATGAGCAGTTCTTC	CASSFRWEGGRHNEQFF
TRBD2	TRBV5-1	TRBJ2-2	once	TGCGCCAGCAGCCGCGCCGGGACTAGGGCTGTGGGCGGGGAGCTGTTTTTT	CASSRAGTRAVGGELFF
TRBD2	TRBV15	TRBJ2-5	NA	TGTGCCACCAGCACACGTAGCGGGGGGGAGACCCAGTACTTC	CATSTRSGGETQYF
TRBD1	TRBV7-9	TRBJ2-5	NA	TGTGCCAGCAGCTACTGGACAGGAAGCAGACGGGAGACCCAGTACTTC	CASSYWTGSRRETQYF
TRBD1	TRBV18	TRBJ1-1	NA	TGTGCCAGCTCACCAGGGACAGGGGCCGAAGCTTTCTTT	CASSPGTGAEAFF
TRBD2	TRBV5-5	TRBJ2-3	NA	TGTGCCAGCAGCTTCCAGGGACTAGCGGCCACAGATACGCAGTATTTT	CASSFQGLAATDTQYF
NA	TRBV2	TRBJ2-7	NA	TGTGCCACCGTCCTCGGCGAGCAGTACTTC	CATVLGEQYF
TRBD1	TRBV28	TRBJ2-7	NA	TGTGCCAGCAGGCCAACAGGGGGAGCTGGCTACGAGCAGTACTTC	CASRPTGGAGYEQYF
TRBD1	TRBV28	TRBJ1-5	NA	TGTGCCAGCAGTACAGGGGGTGATAGCAATCAGCCCCAGCATTTT	CASSTGGDSNQPQHF
TRBD1	TRBV18	TRBJ2-1	NA	TGTGCCAGCTCACCTGGGACAGCCTACAATGAGCAGTTCTTC	CASSPGTAYNEQFF
TRBD1	TRBV6-1	TRBJ1-1	once	TGTGCCAGCAGTGTCCCCGGGACAGGGGGCGCCTACACTGAAGCTTTCTTT	CASSVPGTGGAYTEAFF
TRBD1	TRBV5-6	TRBJ1-6	NA	TGTGCCAGCAGCTTCTGGACAGGGGTCTCACCCCTCCACTTT	CASSFWTGVSPLHF
NA	TRBV4-3	TRBJ2-7	NA	TGCGCCAGCAGCCAAGATTTCGGCGAGCAGTACTTC	CASSQDFGEQYF
TRBD1	TRBV5-4	TRBJ1-1	NA	TGTGCCAGCAGCTTGGGCGACAGGGGCACTGAAGCTTTCTTT	CASSLGDRGTEAFF
TRBD1	TRBV18	TRBJ1-4	NA	TGTGCCAGCTCTCGACAGGGGAAGAATGAAAAACTGTTTTTT	CASSRQGKNEKLFF
TRBD1	TRBV2	TRBJ2-1	NA	TGTGCCAGCTCGAACAGGGGATTCAATTTAGGTGAGCAGTTCTTC	CASSNRGFNLGEQFF
NA	TRBV27	TRBJ1-5	NA	TGTGCCAGCAGTTCACCCGGGCGGGGAGGGGAGTATCAGCCCCAGCATTTT	CASSSPGRGGEYQPQHF
TRBD2	TRBV15	TRBJ2-1	NA	TGTGCCACCAGCAGAGGGACTAGCCTAGGTGAGCAGTTCTTC	CATSRGTSLGEQFF
NA	TRBV5-1	TRBJ2-2	NA	TGCGCCAGCAGCTTAAGTTATACAGGGTTGGTGGAGCTGTTTTTT	CASSLSYTGLVELFF
NA	TRBV4-1	TRBJ1-1	few	TGCGCCAGCAGACTTGGGGGGGCTGGGTCTGAAGCTTTCTTT	CASRLGGAGSEAFF
NA	TRBV14	TRBJ1-1	NA	TGTGCCAGCAGCCTAATACCCGGGACACCTGAAGCTTTCTTT	CASSLIPGTPEAFF
TRBD2	TRBV7-6	TRBJ2-7	NA	TGTGCCAGCAGCGGCGAGCGGGGATATTACGAGCAGTACTTC	CASSGERGYYEQYF